These 5 T cell receptor beta chains originate from one sample sequenced in a study of T cells in pancreatic ductal adenocarcinoma. No neoadjuvant therapy was given to the selected pancreatic ductal adenocarcinoma patients before their surgery. Repertoires were generated with immunoSEQ multiplex PCR, while TCRdb's copy carries only in-frame clones and drops some. The table lists roughly 100,000 clones, nearly 95% of them singletons, with about 3.4% in the top ten. The sequenced sample consisted of PBMCs. All receptors derive from a human donor with pancreatic ductal adenocarcinoma.

This clone was recorded only once. This chain links TRBV2 with TRBJ2-2; 8 bases align to TRBD2. The CDR3 consists of 14 residues. With 8 bases clipped from V and 7 bases from J, the junction kept 9 bases outside the gene matches. The germline V gene encodes CDR1 SNHLY and CDR2 FYNNEI. CDR3 residues: CASGLAGWGGELFF. CDR3 nucleotides: TGTGCCAGCGGGTTAGCGGGATGGGGCGGGGAGCTGTTTTTT.

V gene TRBV27 combines with J gene TRBJ1-5; possible D gene TRBD1, 6 bases. The CDR3 covers 16 residues. Germline values: CDR1 MNHEY, CDR2 SMNVEV (reference sequence). V gave up 5 bases and J gave up 5 bases, with 19 bases separating them. CDR3 loop: CASSTPHRVFDQPQHF. The DNA of the CDR3 is TGTGCCAGCAGTACCCCCCACAGGGTTTTCGATCAGCCCCAGCATTTT.

This clone was counted once. This sequence joins TRBV28 and TRBJ2-1, with TRBD2 identical over 10 bases. Germline CDR1 and CDR2: MDHEN and SYDVKM. Trimming at V came to 1 base and at J to 5 bases, leaving 20 bases not matched to a gene. The CDR3 has 21 residues. The CDR3 sequence is CASSLYFLAKREGHLNNEQFF. DNA for the CDR3: TGTGCCAGCAGTTTATATTTTTTGGCCAAGCGGGAGGGCCATCTCAACAATGAGCAGTTCTTC.

This clone was picked up one time. This chain uses TRBV10-3 with TRBJ2-3, with 8 bases matching TRBD2. The length of the CDR3 is 18 residues. V trimming: 4 bases; J trimming: 1 base; junction bases outside the gene matches: 13. Germline CDR1 reads ENHRY; CDR2 reads SYGVKD. The CDR3 region is CAISVNPPTSGRTDTQYF. The CDR3 coding sequence is TGTGCCATCAGTGTCAATCCCCCTACTAGCGGCCGCACAGATACGCAGTATTTT.

The chain recombines TRBV2 with TRBJ2-3; TRBD1 agrees at 9 bases. Germline lookup yields CDR1 SNHLY and CDR2 FYNNEI. The CDR3 runs 14 residues. The V segment lost 7 bases and the J segment 5 bases; nucleotides outside the gene matches: 7. CDR3 loop: CASTGTGRGDTQYF. CDR3 nucleotide sequence: TGTGCCAGCACCGGGACAGGGAGGGGAGATACGCAGTATTTT. Filled out from reference TRBV2 and TRBJ2-3, the complete variable domain reads EPEVTQTPSHQVTQMGQEVILRCVPISNHLYFYWYRQILGQKVEFLVSFYNNEISEKSEIFDDQFSVERPDGSNFTLKIRSTKLEDSAMYFCASTGTGRGDTQYFGPGTRLTVL.